This T cell receptor beta chain was obtained from a study of response to subunit inactivated influenza vaccine. TCRdb reprocessed the RT-PCR reads with MiXCR, giving one entry per CDR3 protein. The sample has a few hundred thousand distinct CDR3 sequences; approximately 14% are singletons. The source is a man in his fifties or sixties who received an inactivated influenza vaccine. The sample consisted of PBMCs from blood, taken 11 to 12 days after vaccination.

CDR3 sequence (DNA): TGCAGTGCTGGACGTAGCGGGACCTCCTACAATGAGCAGTTCTTC. It is translated as CSAGRSGTSYNEQFF. The V gene is TRBV20-1, the J gene TRBJ2-1, with 8 positions matching TRBD2. From germline, CDR1 is DFQATT and CDR2 SNEGSKA (reference sequence). The junction had 6 bases not matched to a gene; V was cut back by 5 bases and J by 0 bases. The CDR3 totals 15 residues.